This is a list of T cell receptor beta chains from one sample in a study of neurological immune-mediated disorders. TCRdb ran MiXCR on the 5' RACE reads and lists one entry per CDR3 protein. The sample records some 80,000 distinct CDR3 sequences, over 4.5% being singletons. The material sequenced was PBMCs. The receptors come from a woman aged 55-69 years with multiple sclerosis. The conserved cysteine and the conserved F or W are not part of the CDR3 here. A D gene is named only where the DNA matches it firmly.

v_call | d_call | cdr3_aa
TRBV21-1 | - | ASSKSLDRGGTEAF
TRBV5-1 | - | ATRVEGPPDTQY
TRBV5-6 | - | ASSIRGYGNYGYT
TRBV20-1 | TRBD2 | SARRLAGGSRDIQY
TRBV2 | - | ASLRLFRRTDTQY
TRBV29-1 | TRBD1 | SVRQGNTEAF
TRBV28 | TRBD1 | ASSENRGPVTEAF
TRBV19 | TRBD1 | ASSLSGQGSQTQY
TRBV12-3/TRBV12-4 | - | ASSAPAARRDTQY
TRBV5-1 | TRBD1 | ASSYTLESRGPT
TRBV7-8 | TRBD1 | ASSLAQGGANYGYT
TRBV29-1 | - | SAGGLGTEAF
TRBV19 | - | ATQRGNQETQY
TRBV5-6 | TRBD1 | ASSHTQGAEGAYEQY
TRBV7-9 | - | ASSRGLSEKLF
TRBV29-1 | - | SVEAQGRSGYT
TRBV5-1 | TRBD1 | ASSFGQGSSGANVLT
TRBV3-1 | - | ASSQDSGGVADTQY
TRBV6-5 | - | ASSYYLMNYGYT
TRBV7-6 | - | ASSFRGGTSTDTQY
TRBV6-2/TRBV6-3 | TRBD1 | ATRRGDRGLRQPQH
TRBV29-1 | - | SVVGGTEAF
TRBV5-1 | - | ASSLETGRNYNEQF
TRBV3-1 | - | ASSPDGGTEAF
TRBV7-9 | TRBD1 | ASSLYQGGREAF